The 19 T cell receptor beta chains below come from one sample, sequenced in a study of post-analysis software for immune sequencing data. Study-level results: In patients, TRBV5-6, TRBV5-1 and TRBV20-1 belonged to five TRBV segments found more frequently than in controls.

These receptors' antigens are unknown. Presence of unique molecular identifiers characterized the TCR beta cDNA libraries. TCRdb reprocessed the PCR reads with MiXCR, giving one entry per CDR3 protein. The sample holds roughly 700,000 distinct CDR3 sequences, 25% to 30% seen once. The sequenced sample was blood. These receptors came from a girl aged 10 to 17 with multiple sclerosis.

The chain links TRBV10-3 to TRBJ2-2; possible D gene TRBD2, 6 bases. The CDR3 spans 19 residues. V gave up 4 bases and J gave up 0 bases, with 21 bases separating them. The germline V gene has CDR1 ENHRY and CDR2 SYGVKD. The CDR3: CAISVKGLPSNANTGELFF. The CDR3 DNA reads as TGTGCCATCAGTGTGAAGGGACTTCCCTCCAACGCGAACACCGGGGAGCTGTTTTTT.

This clonotype was seen a few times. This chain joins TRBV20-1 and TRBJ1-6; D gene unclear. The CDR3 runs 14 residues. Germline V lookup: CDR1 DFQATT, CDR2 SNEGSKA (reference sequence). V lost 3 bases to trimming and J lost 7 bases, with 13 bases between them. CDR3 region: CSARTELINSPLHF. The CDR3, as DNA: TGCAGTGCTAGGACTGAACTCATCAATTCACCCCTCCACTTT.

The chain joins TRBV5-5 to TRBJ2-3; D is unresolved. The CDR3 covers 15 residues. Germline V gene sequence: CDR1 SGHKS, CDR2 YYEKEE (reference sequence). V lost 4 bases and J 1 base, leaving 13 bases between the germline ends. The CDR3 coding sequence is TGTGCCAGCAGCACTTCTTTTGGAGGCACAGATACGCAGTATTTT. Its protein product is CASSTSFGGTDTQYF. Using reference TRBV5-5 and TRBJ2-3 for the parts outside the CDR3, the full variable domain is DAGVTQSPTHLIKTRGQQVTLRCSPISGHKSVSWYQQVLGQGPQFIFQYYEKEERGRGNFPDRFSARQFPNYSSELNVNALLLGDSALYLCASSTSFGGTDTQYFGPGTRLTVL.

V gene TRBV11-2 combines with J gene TRBJ2-5; D is unclear. This CDR3 region has 13 residues. Germline V gives CDR1 SGHAT, CDR2 FQNNGV. The germline V and J ends were trimmed by 5 bases and 5 bases, with 12 bases remaining between them. CDR3 residues: CASSPQRVETQYF. The DNA for the CDR3 is TGTGCCAGCAGCCCTCAACGGGTGGAGACCCAGTACTTC. The variable domain in full, completed from reference TRBV11-2 and TRBJ2-5, reads EAGVAQSPRYKIIEKRQSVAFWCNPISGHATLYWYQQILGQGPKLLIQFQNNGVVDDSQLPKDRFSAERLKGVDSTLKIQPAKLEDSAVYLCASSPQRVETQYFGPGTRLLVL.

This rearrangement joins TRBV28 to TRBJ1-2, with D unclear. Germline V gene lookup returns CDR1 MDHEN and CDR2 SYDVKM. The CDR3 is 14 amino acids. V gave up 2 bases and J gave up 7 bases, with 14 bases separating them. The CDR3: CASSLPDLLGGYTF. The CDR3 DNA reads TGTGCCAGCAGTTTACCGGACCTGCTGGGTGGCTACACCTTC.

The V gene is TRBV29-1, the J gene TRBJ1-2; D may be TRBD1 (5 bases). The CDR3 has 12 amino acids. CDR1 SQVTM and CDR2 ANQGSEA come from the germline V gene. V lost 7 bases and J lost 7, with 16 bases in between. The chain's CDR3 is CSGDRTKGGYTF. Written as DNA, the CDR3 is TGCAGCGGGGACCGGACTAAGGGTGGCTACACCTTC.

The rearrangement links TRBV20-1 to TRBJ1-2; TRBD1 aligns across 9 bases. The CDR3 spans 16 residues. The V gene's germline CDR1 is DFQATT and CDR2 SNEGSKA (reference sequence). Unmatched junction bases numbered 6, after V lost 0 bases and J lost 1 base. The CDR3 DNA is TGCAGTGCTAGAGAGGGGGACAGGGCTTTTAACTATGGCTACACCTTC. Protein sequence: CSAREGDRAFNYGYTF.

The rearrangement joins TRBV20-1 to TRBJ2-1; 7 nucleotides match TRBD2. Gene TRBJ2-7 matches the end of the DNA better, so the J call may be wrong. The CDR3 sequence is 11 residues long. Germline V gives CDR1 DFQATT, CDR2 SNEGSKA (reference sequence). CDR3 sequence: CSAGDYNEQYF. The DNA for the CDR3 is TGCAGTGCTGGGGACTACAATGAGCAGTACTTC.

V usage is TRBV5-1 and J usage is TRBJ2-7; 12 bases line up with TRBD2. V dropped 4 bases and J dropped 7; count of bases not matched to a gene: 12. The CDR3 length is 16 residues. Germline assignment: CDR1 SGHRS and CDR2 YFSETQ. CDR3 amino acids: CASSLASGRAPGEQYF. DNA of the CDR3: TGCGCCAGCAGCCTAGCTAGCGGGAGGGCGCCCGGTGAGCAGTACTTC.

The chain has TRBV7-3 and TRBJ2-7; TRBD1 matches 7 bases. The CDR3 loop spans 13 amino acids. J gave up 6 bases and V 4 bases, and 6 bases lay outside the gene matches. Germline lookup yields CDR1 SGHTA and CDR2 FQGTGA. The CDR3 nucleotides are TGTGCCAGCAGCTACGGACAGGCGACCGAGCAGTACTTC. It codes for CASSYGQATEQYF.

The rearrangement uses TRBV20-1 and TRBJ2-3; 7 bases are shared with TRBD2. Germline loops: CDR1 DFQATT, CDR2 SNEGSKA (reference sequence). The V gene end was trimmed by 3 bases and the J gene end by 3 bases; junction bases not matched to a gene: 9. The CDR3 has 15 amino acids. The CDR3 loop is CSASAASGVTDTQYF. Written as DNA, the CDR3 is TGCAGTGCTAGCGCGGCTAGCGGAGTTACAGATACGCAGTATTTT.

This sequence joins TRBV6-5 and TRBJ1-2; 7 nucleotides align to TRBD1. This CDR3 comprises 15 residues. Germline V gene sequence: CDR1 MNHEY, CDR2 SVGAGI. The junction had 5 bases not matched to a gene; V was cut back by 4 bases and J by 0 bases. The CDR3 bases are TGTGCCAGCAGTTCCCCGGGACAGACTAACTATGGCTACACCTTC. Translated, it gives CASSSPGQTNYGYTF.

This clonotype has just a few counts. The chain employs TRBV24-1 and TRBJ1-2, with D unresolved. CDR3 length: 15 amino acids. The germline V gene encodes CDR1 KGHDR and CDR2 SFDVKD. V lost 5 bases, J lost 3 bases, and 15 bases lay in between. CDR3 in DNA: TGTGCCACCAGTGCGAGACGGGGATCCGACTATGGCTACACCTTC. Its translation: CATSARRGSDYGYTF.

Turning to this clonotype: The conserved final phenylalanine or tryptophan is absent from the CDR3, which likely points to a read error. This chain connects TRBV7-2 to TRBJ2-5; weak D call: TRBD1 (6 bases). V lost 3 bases to trimming and J lost 4 bases, with 15 bases between them. This CDR3 comprises 15 residues. Germline lookup yields CDR1 SGHTA and CDR2 FQGNSA. The CDR3 DNA reads as TGTGCCAGCAGCTTCCTCGGACAGCCAGGAGAGACCCAGTACTGC. It encodes CASSFLGQPGETQYC.

The chain carries TRBV6-6 and TRBJ1-5; D unclear. The germline gives CDR1 MNHNY, CDR2 SVGAGI (reference sequence). The CDR3 totals 14 residues. The V end lost 2 bases, the J end lost 6 bases, and 11 bases lay between the germline ends. The CDR3 protein is CASSYAPWAQPQHF. Here the CDR3 DNA reads TGTGCCAGCAGTTACGCCCCCTGGGCTCAGCCCCAGCATTTT.

This chain connects TRBV2 to TRBJ2-3, with TRBD2 matching 7 bases. V lost 5 bases, J lost 6 bases, and 20 bases stayed unmatched. This CDR3 is built from 18 residues. The germline V gene encodes CDR1 SNHLY and CDR2 FYNNEI. The CDR3 reads CASSTPLDGRALRDTQYF. In DNA, the CDR3 is TGTGCCAGCAGTACACCCCTGGATGGGAGGGCCCTGCGCGATACGCAGTATTTT.

Of note for this clonotype: This may be a read error: a much more frequent sequence differs by one nucleotide. The gene calls are TRBV20-1 and TRBJ2-1, with 9 bases that match TRBD2. CDR3 length equals 15 residues. Germline lookup yields CDR1 DFQATT and CDR2 SNEGSKA (reference sequence). Unmatched junction bases numbered 4, after V lost 4 bases and J lost 0 bases. The CDR3 sequence is CSAKGREGSYNEQFF. The CDR3 nucleotides read TGCAGTGCTAAGGGGCGGGAGGGCTCCTACAATGAGCAGTTCTTC.

The V gene is TRBV20-1, the J gene TRBJ1-2, with D possibly being TRBD1 (5 bases). The V end was cut by 7 bases, the J end by 0 bases, with 15 bases between. CDR3 length: 14 residues. Germline CDR1 DFQATT, CDR2 SNEGSKA (reference sequence). CDR3 protein: CSVGTSRTNYGYTF. CDR3 nucleotide sequence: TGCAGTGTTGGGACGTCGCGTACTAACTATGGCTACACCTTC.

The chain joins TRBV7-2 to TRBJ2-1, with 11 bases identical to TRBD2. Germline V gives CDR1 SGHTA, CDR2 FQGNSA. This CDR3 is 20 amino acids long. With 5 bases clipped from V and 6 bases from J, the junction kept 21 bases outside the gene matches. The DNA for the CDR3 is TGTGCCAGCAGCCCCAGGGGGGGCGGGAGTAGCGGGAGGGCCTTCAATGAGCAGTTCTTC. This codes for CASSPRGGGSSGRAFNEQFF.